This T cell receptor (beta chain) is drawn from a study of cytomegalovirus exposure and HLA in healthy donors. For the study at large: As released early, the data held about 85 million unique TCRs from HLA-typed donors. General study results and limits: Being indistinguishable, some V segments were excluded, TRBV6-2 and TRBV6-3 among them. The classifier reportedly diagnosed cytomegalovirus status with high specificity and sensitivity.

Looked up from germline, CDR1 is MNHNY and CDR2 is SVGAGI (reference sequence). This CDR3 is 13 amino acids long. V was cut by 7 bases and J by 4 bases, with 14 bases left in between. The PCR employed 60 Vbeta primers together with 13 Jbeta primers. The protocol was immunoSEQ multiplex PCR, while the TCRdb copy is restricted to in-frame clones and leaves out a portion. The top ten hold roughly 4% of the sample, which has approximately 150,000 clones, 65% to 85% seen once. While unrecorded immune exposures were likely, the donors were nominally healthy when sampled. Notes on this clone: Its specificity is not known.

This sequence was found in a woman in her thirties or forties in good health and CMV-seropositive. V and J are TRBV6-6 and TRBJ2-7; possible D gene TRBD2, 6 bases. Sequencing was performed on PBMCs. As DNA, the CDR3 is TGTGCCAGCACTCCGGGGGTTTCGTACGAGCAGTACTTC. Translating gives CASTPGVSYEQYF.